One and the same sample provided the 11 T cell receptor beta chains below, sequenced in a study of technical replicates of blood from several donors. Assay: immunoSEQ multiplex PCR; the TCRdb copy retains only in-frame clones and omits some. The sample lists about 79,000 clones; 75% to 95% were seen once. Sequencing was carried out using T cells isolated from PBMCs. The source of these receptors is a human donor in good health. Some clones in this sample may be carry-over from other donors' samples.

The rearrangement links TRBV6-1 to TRBJ2-7; D call uncertain. This CDR3 has 15 residues. Germline-derived CDR1 and CDR2 are MNHNS and SASEGT. V was pared by 0 bases and J by 3 bases, with 12 bases between. Here the CDR3 reads CASSEAYSRGYEQYF. The CDR3 DNA reads as TGTGCCAGCAGTGAAGCGTACTCCCGAGGCTACGAGCAGTACTTC.

The gene calls are TRBV6-1 and TRBJ2-7, with D possibly being TRBD2 (6 bases). The CDR3 runs to 13 residues. The ends were cut back, 5 bases at V and 3 bases at J, with 11 bases in the middle. Germline V gene lookup returns CDR1 MNHNS and CDR2 SASEGT. CDR3 region: CASSQGGIYEQYF. CDR3 sequence (DNA): TGTGCCAGCAGTCAGGGAGGAATCTACGAGCAGTACTTC.

The chain is built from TRBV13 and TRBJ2-1, with 7 bases matching TRBD2. CDR3 length: 15 residues. Unmatched junction bases numbered 9, after V lost 2 bases and J lost 8 bases. CDR1 and CDR2 (germline): PRHDT, FYEKMQ (reference sequence). The CDR3 sequence: CASSLSPGGLDEQFF. The DNA of the CDR3 is TGTGCCAGCAGCTTAAGCCCGGGAGGCCTCGATGAGCAGTTCTTC. Combining the CDR3 with reference TRBV13 and TRBJ2-1 gives the whole variable domain AAGVIQSPRHLIKEKRETATLKCYPIPRHDTVYWYQQGPGQDPQFLISFYEKMQSDKGSIPDRFSAQQFSDYHSELNMSSLELGDSALYFCASSLSPGGLDEQFFGPGTRLTVL.

This sequence joins TRBV9 and TRBJ1-5, with 9 positions matching TRBD1. The junction had 12 bases not matched to a gene; V was cut back by 3 bases and J by 2 bases. Germline CDR1 is SGDLS and CDR2 is YYNGEE. This CDR3 is 18 amino acids long. The CDR3 nucleotides are TGTGCCAGCAGCGGTACAGGGGGCGGCGAGGTGGGCAATCAGCCCCAGCATTTT. Its protein product is CASSGTGGGEVGNQPQHF. Based on the CDR3 plus reference TRBV9 and TRBJ1-5, the full variable domain is DSGVTQTPKHLITATGQRVTLRCSPRSGDLSVYWYQQSLDQGLQFLIQYYNGEERAKGNILERFSAQQFPDLHSELNLSSLELGDSALYFCASSGTGGGEVGNQPQHFGDGTRLSIL.

The sample holds one count of this clone. The chain links TRBV4-3 to TRBJ1-2, with 7 bases lining up with TRBD1. The CDR3 covers 14 residues. Germline assignment: CDR1 LGHNA and CDR2 YSLEER. V was pared by 0 bases and J by 8 bases, with 6 bases of the junction left unmatched. The CDR3 loop is CASSQDRGIGGYTF. CDR3 DNA sequence: TGCGCCAGCAGCCAAGACAGGGGGATTGGGGGCTACACCTTC.

This chain connects TRBV6-6 to TRBJ2-1; 8 bases align to TRBD1. This CDR3 is 15 amino acids long. V gave up 8 bases and J gave up 7 bases; unmatched junction bases: 13. Germline CDR1 MNHNY, CDR2 SVGAGI (reference sequence). The CDR3 DNA reads TGTGCCAGCTCGGGGAGAGGACAGGGAGCGAATGAGCAGTTCTTC. Translating gives CASSGRGQGANEQFF.

The V gene is TRBV5-4, the J gene TRBJ1-2; D ambiguous. The germline V gene has CDR1 SGHNT and CDR2 YYREEE (reference sequence). V was clipped by 1 base and J by 6 bases, with 19 bases between them. CDR3 size: 16 residues. CDR3 in amino acids: CASSLSTFPVEDGYTF. The CDR3 DNA reads as TGTGCCAGCAGCTTGTCGACCTTCCCAGTTGAGGATGGCTACACCTTC.

The rearrangement links TRBV7-2 to TRBJ1-6, with 9 bases matching TRBD1. V was pared by 5 bases and J by 5 bases, with 4 bases of the junction left unmatched. This CDR3 spans 15 amino acids. Germline V gives CDR1 SGHTA, CDR2 FQGNSA. The CDR3 sequence: CASSVRTGDNSPLHF. Here the CDR3 DNA reads TGTGCCAGCAGCGTCCGGACAGGGGATAATTCACCCCTCCACTTT.

This sequence joins TRBV7-9 and TRBJ1-2; weak D call: TRBD1 (6 bases). Trimming pared 2 bases from V and 0 bases from J, leaving 13 bases between. This CDR3 is 16 amino acids long. Germline V CDR1 and CDR2: SEHNR, FQNEAQ (reference sequence). The chain's CDR3 is CASSLSRGQPNYGYTF. The CDR3 nucleotides are TGTGCCAGCAGCTTAAGCCGCGGACAGCCTAACTATGGCTACACCTTC.

This chain connects TRBV28 to TRBJ2-3; D is unclear. Germline CDR1 MDHEN, CDR2 SYDVKM. The CDR3 is made up of 13 amino acids. Trimming shortened V by 5 bases and J by 2 bases, and 8 bases separated the two germline ends. DNA for the CDR3: TGTGCCAGCAGTCCAGACAACACAGATACGCAGTATTTT. Protein sequence: CASSPDNTDTQYF.

V is TRBV14 and J is TRBJ2-3; weak D call: TRBD2 (6 bases). Trimming cost V 4 bases and J 11 bases, with 25 bases left between them. The germline CDR1 and CDR2 sequences are SGHDN and FVKESK. The CDR3 contains 16 residues. The DNA for the CDR3 is TGTGCCAGCAGCCGGGTACCAGATTTCCGGGGGAGCGGGCAGTATTTT. Its protein product is CASSRVPDFRGSGQYF.